Listed below are T cell receptor beta chains from one sample, sequenced in a study of PD-1 blockade in mismatch repair-deficient tumors. The assay was immunoSEQ multiplex PCR, and TCRdb's table has in-frame clones only and misses some. The sample has under 150,000 clones; around 87% are singletons. This specimen consisted of peripheral blood, obtained 44 weeks after starting pembrolizumab. All receptors come from an adult with mismatch repair-deficient cancer. The CDR3 runs from the conserved cysteine through the conserved F or W. Each record gives: J gene, clone size, V gene, D gene, CDR3 protein, CDR3 DNA. The D gene is left open where the match is weak. Size values are once, few and many counts, or a class for expanded clones, and some rows have none.

TRBJ2-7,NA,TRBV4-3,TRBD1,CASSLSPGQGRLYEQYF,TGCGCCAGCAGCCTCTCTCCGGGACAGGGACGACTTTACGAGCAGTACTTC
TRBJ2-1,NA,TRBV7-9,NA,CASSPNHNNEQFF,TGTGCCAGCAGCCCCAACCATAACAATGAGCAGTTCTTC
TRBJ2-7,NA,TRBV7-2,TRBD2,CASSSRTSGRPYEQYF,TGTGCCAGCAGCTCCCGGACTAGCGGGAGACCCTACGAGCAGTACTTC
TRBJ2-1,NA,TRBV11-2,NA,CASSLEAYNEQFF,TGTGCCAGCAGCTTAGAGGCCTACAATGAGCAGTTCTTC
TRBJ2-2,few,TRBV27,NA,CASSTSMTNTGELFF,TGTGCCAGCAGTACATCGATGACGAACACCGGGGAGCTGTTTTTT
TRBJ1-1,NA,TRBV28,NA,CASSLWVGWGGAFF,TGTGCCAGCAGTTTATGGGTGGGATGGGGAGGAGCTTTCTTT
TRBJ2-7,NA,TRBV6-1,NA,CASSEGPYEQYF,TGTGCCAGCAGTGAGGGGCCATACGAGCAGTACTTC
TRBJ1-1,NA,TRBV5-4,NA,CASSLWGMTEAFF,TGTGCCAGCAGCTTGTGGGGGATGACTGAAGCTTTCTTT
TRBJ2-7,NA,TRBV10-1,NA,CASSDSDRLRFSYEQYF,TGCGCCAGCAGTGACTCCGACAGGCTACGATTCTCCTACGAGCAGTACTTC
TRBJ2-2,NA,TRBV2,TRBD1,CASSVLRGTGLGTGELFF,TGTGCCAGCAGTGTATTAAGGGGGACAGGGCTTGGAACCGGGGAGCTGTTTTTT
TRBJ2-7,NA,TRBV5-4,NA,CASSLALYEQYF,TGTGCCAGCAGCTTGGCCCTCTACGAGCAGTACTTC
TRBJ2-2,NA,TRBV7-6,NA,CASSPSGPGELFF,TGTGCCAGCAGCCCCTCGGGGCCCGGGGAGCTGTTTTTT
TRBJ2-3,NA,TRBV5-4,TRBD2,CASSLAAWRENTDTQYF,TGTGCCAGCAGCTTGGCCGCTTGGCGGGAGAACACAGATACGCAGTATTTT
TRBJ1-2,NA,TRBV11-2,TRBD1,CASSLVTGTGGRGYTF,TGTGCCAGCAGCTTAGTCACCGGGACAGGGGGCCGTGGCTACACCTTC
TRBJ1-2,NA,TRBV7-9,NA,CASSTNGQFNYGYTF,TGTGCCAGCAGTACGAATGGACAGTTCAACTATGGCTACACCTTC
TRBJ2-2,NA,TRBV27,NA,CASSDLRQGNTGELFF,TGTGCCAGCAGCGACCTAAGGCAGGGTAACACCGGGGAGCTGTTTTTT
TRBJ1-2,NA,TRBV20-1,NA,CSASSGYGYTF,TGCAGTGCTAGTTCCGGCTATGGCTACACCTTC
TRBJ2-3,NA,TRBV23-1,NA,CASIRTQNTDTQYF,TGCGCCAGCATCAGGACGCAAAACACAGATACGCAGTATTTT
TRBJ2-7,NA,TRBV6-5,TRBD2,CASTRTSGRSYEQYF,TGTGCCAGCACCCGGACTAGCGGCCGCTCCTACGAGCAGTACTTC
TRBJ2-4,NA,TRBV5-1,NA,CASSRDVSKNIQYF,TGCGCCAGCAGCCGGGACGTGTCCAAAAACATTCAGTACTTC
TRBJ2-7,NA,TRBV7-9,NA,CASSTYGTGFYEQYF,TGTGCCAGCAGCACTTATGGGACGGGATTCTACGAGCAGTACTTC
TRBJ2-1,once,TRBV6-1,NA,CASSLRFEQFF,TGTGCCAGCAGCTTGAGGTTTGAGCAGTTCTTC
TRBJ2-7,NA,TRBV29-1,TRBD1,CSVEGADRGLEQYF,TGCAGCGTTGAAGGGGCGGACAGGGGGCTGGAGCAGTACTTC
TRBJ2-7,NA,TRBV18,TRBD2,CASSPLASGSHEQYF,TGTGCCAGCTCACCTCTGGCTAGCGGGAGTCACGAGCAGTACTTC